Below are 22 T cell receptor beta chains sequenced from a single sample in a study of technical replicates of blood from several donors. Assay used: immunoSEQ multiplex PCR; TCRdb lists only in-frame clones, some missing. The repertoire includes 82,000 or so clones, 95% to 96% of them detected once, and approximately 0.39% sits in the top ten. The material sequenced was T cells isolated from PBMCs. These receptor sequences come from a human donor in good health.

The chain links TRBV27 to TRBJ2-5, with 11 bases fitting TRBD2. The CDR3 is 16 amino acids. The V and J ends lost 5 bases and 1 base, in that order; junction bases with no gene match: 6. CDR1 is MNHEY, CDR2 SMNVEV, per germline (reference sequence). CDR3 in amino acids: CASSRATSGAQETQYF. CDR3 bases: TGTGCCAGCAGTAGGGCGACTAGCGGGGCCCAAGAGACCCAGTACTTC.

The rearrangement joins TRBV18 to TRBJ1-5, with 7 bases identical to TRBD1. The ends lost 5 bases at V and 1 base at J; junction bases unmatched: 2. CDR3 length: 14 amino acids. Germline loops: CDR1 KGHSH, CDR2 LQKENI. The CDR3 sequence: CASSGDRSNQPQHF. In DNA, the CDR3 is TGTGCCAGCTCAGGGGACAGAAGCAATCAGCCCCAGCATTTT.

The gene calls are TRBV19 and TRBJ2-1; TRBD2 is a possible D gene (5 bases). The length of the CDR3 is 15 residues. V lost 3 bases and J 1 base, leaving 10 bases between the germline ends. Germline assignment: CDR1 LNHDA and CDR2 SQIVND (reference sequence). The CDR3 sequence is CASSMEVQSYNEQFF. Here the CDR3 DNA reads TGTGCCAGTAGTATGGAGGTACAGTCCTACAATGAGCAGTTCTTC.

The chain is built from TRBV5-1 and TRBJ1-4; 7 bases agree with TRBD1. Germline trimming cut 4 bases from V and 8 bases from J; bases unmatched to any gene: 5. Germline V gene lookup returns CDR1 SGHRS and CDR2 YFSETQ. The CDR3 has 13 residues. The CDR3 region has the DNA TGCGCCAGCAGCGGGGACAGTGTAGAAAAACTGTTTTTT. This codes for CASSGDSVEKLFF.

The V gene is TRBV11-3, the J gene TRBJ1-1; D remains ambiguous. Trimming took 3 bases from V and 1 from J, leaving 3 bases between them. The CDR3 consists of 12 residues. From germline, CDR1 is SGHNT and CDR2 YENEEA. CDR3 sequence reads: CASSFGNTEAFF. The CDR3 DNA sequence: TGTGCCAGCAGCTTCGGGAACACTGAAGCTTTCTTT. The entire variable domain, with the rest obtained from reference TRBV11-3 and TRBJ1-1, is as follows: EAGVVQSPRYKIIEKKQPVAFWCNPISGHNTLYWYLQNLGQGPELLIRYENEEAVDDSQLPKDRFSAERLKGVDSTLKIQPAELGDSAVYLCASSFGNTEAFFGQGTRLTVV.

The rearrangement links TRBV5-4 to TRBJ1-1, with D possibly TRBD1 on 5 matching bases. Germline V gives CDR1 SGHNT, CDR2 YYREEE (reference sequence). CDR3 length equals 13 residues. Between the trimmed V and J ends, which lost 2 bases and 5 bases, there was a span of 10 bases. The CDR3 protein is CASSFRVRTEAFF. The CDR3 DNA is TGTGCCAGCAGCTTCAGGGTTAGAACTGAAGCTTTCTTT.

V gene TRBV5-5 combines with J gene TRBJ2-7; D gene uncertain. The V gene's germline CDR1 is SGHKS and CDR2 YYEKEE (reference sequence). CDR3 size: 14 residues. V was clipped by 0 bases and J by 4 bases, with 11 bases between them. The CDR3 coding sequence is TGTGCCAGCAGCTTGGGGTCCCCTCGGTACGAGCAGTACTTC. It translates to CASSLGSPRYEQYF. Full variable domain (outside the CDR3, taken from reference TRBV5-5 and TRBJ2-7): DAGVTQSPTHLIKTRGQQVTLRCSPISGHKSVSWYQQVLGQGPQFIFQYYEKEERGRGNFPDRFSARQFPNYSSELNVNALLLGDSALYLCASSLGSPRYEQYFGPGTRLTVT.

The V call is TRBV27, the J call TRBJ1-1, with TRBD1 matching 10 bases. This CDR3 contains 15 residues. V was pared by 2 bases and J by 6 bases, with 6 bases of the junction left unmatched. The germline V gene encodes CDR1 MNHEY and CDR2 SMNVEV (reference sequence). The chain's CDR3 is CASSLGQGGFPEAFF. The CDR3 bases are TGTGCCAGCAGTTTAGGACAGGGGGGGTTCCCTGAAGCTTTCTTT.

The V and J genes are TRBV25-1 and TRBJ2-5; D call uncertain. The germline V and J ends were trimmed by 1 base and 2 bases, with 11 bases remaining between them. This CDR3 comprises 15 residues. Germline CDR1 is MGHDK and CDR2 is SYGVNS. CDR3 amino acids: CASSEFARSQETQYF. The CDR3 nucleotides are TGTGCCAGCAGTGAATTTGCGCGTAGTCAAGAGACCCAGTACTTC.

The chain is built from TRBV13 and TRBJ1-1, with unresolved D. The CDR3 is 16 residues long. Trimming took 6 bases from V and 0 from J, leaving 17 bases between them. CDR1 and CDR2 from the germline V gene are PRHDT and FYEKMQ (reference sequence). CDR3 in DNA: TGTGCCAGCAGTGAGCAGGCGCTAATACTGAACACTGAAGCTTTCTTT. Its translation is CASSEQALILNTEAFF.

J is TRBJ2-7 and V is TRBV11-2, with 10 bases lining up with TRBD1. This CDR3 is built from 15 residues. The V segment lost 3 bases and the J segment 3 bases; nucleotides outside the gene matches: 5. The germline CDR1 and CDR2 sequences are SGHAT and FQNNGV. This chain's CDR3 is CASSFWGQGYYEQYF. DNA for the CDR3: TGTGCCAGCAGCTTCTGGGGACAGGGGTACTACGAGCAGTACTTC.

The chain has TRBV12-2 and TRBJ1-4. TRBV12-2 is an annotated pseudogene. The CDR3 runs 13 residues. The CDR3 is CASRLRLREKLFF. The CDR3 DNA follows: TGTGCAAGTCGCTTACGGTTGCGTGAAAAACTGTTTTTT.

Concerning this clone itself: Within the sample, other DNA sequences also encode this same CDR3. The rearrangement uses TRBV9 and TRBJ1-1, with a possible D match to TRBD1 (6 bases). V was pared by 2 bases and J by 3 bases, with 8 bases between. Germline V CDR1 and CDR2: SGDLS, YYNGEE. This CDR3 has 13 residues. For the CDR3, the DNA is TGTGCCAGCAGCGTCGCAGGGGACACTGAAGCTTTCTTT. Protein: CASSVAGDTEAFF.

The chain uses TRBV12-5 and TRBJ2-3, with D maybe TRBD2 (6 bases). This CDR3 comprises 14 residues. Looked up from germline, CDR1 is LGHNT and CDR2 is FRNRAP. V was shortened by 1 base and J by 2 bases, with 7 bases between the two germline ends. The DNA of the CDR3 is TGTGCTAGTGGTTTGGGGCGGGACACAGATACGCAGTATTTT. Translating it yields CASGLGRDTDTQYF.

This clone was detected once. The rearrangement links TRBV7-8 to TRBJ2-7, with a possible D match to TRBD1 (5 bases). CDR3 length equals 15 residues. In germline, CDR1 is SGHVS, CDR2 FQNEAQ. V was trimmed by 3 bases and J by 0 bases, leaving 12 bases between them. CDR3 bases: TGTGCCAGCAGCTTGGCCGTTGGGGCCTCCTACGAGCAGTACTTC. Its protein is CASSLAVGASYEQYF.

The V gene is TRBV4-2, the J gene TRBJ1-5; 9 positions match TRBD1. Per the germline V gene, CDR1 is LGHNA and CDR2 is YNFKEQ. J lost 2 bases, V lost 3 bases, and 8 bases had no gene match. CDR3 length equals 17 residues. CDR3 amino acids: CASSQALQGAGNQPQHF. As DNA, the CDR3 is TGTGCCAGCAGCCAGGCCTTACAGGGGGCAGGCAATCAGCCCCAGCATTTT.

This clone was seen a single time. The genes are TRBV11-2 and TRBJ2-1; D is undetermined. The CDR3 is made up of 14 amino acids. V lost 1 base, J lost 3 bases, and 7 bases lay in between. In germline, CDR1 is SGHAT, CDR2 FQNNGV. In DNA form, the CDR3 reads TGTGCCAGCAGCTTAGCTTCTCTCTACAATGAGCAGTTCTTC. As protein: CASSLASLYNEQFF. Based on the CDR3 plus reference TRBV11-2 and TRBJ2-1, the full variable domain is EAGVAQSPRYKIIEKRQSVAFWCNPISGHATLYWYQQILGQGPKLLIQFQNNGVVDDSQLPKDRFSAERLKGVDSTLKIQPAKLEDSAVYLCASSLASLYNEQFFGPGTRLTVL.

The genes are TRBV4-3 and TRBJ2-7, with TRBD1 as a possible D gene (6 bases). The CDR3 covers 14 residues. The V gene lost 3 bases and the J gene lost 4 bases, with 13 bases spanning the gap. From germline, CDR1 is LGHNA and CDR2 YSLEER. CDR3 DNA: TGCGCCAGCAGCCACAGGGGATTCTGGTACGAGCAGTACTTC. Protein sequence: CASSHRGFWYEQYF.

The chain employs TRBV6-1 and TRBJ2-3; 13 bases are shared with TRBD2. V shed 6 bases and J 8 bases; nucleotides not matched to a gene: 8. The CDR3 totals 15 residues. CDR1 and CDR2 (germline): MNHNS, SASEGT. The CDR3 DNA reads TGTGCCAGCAGCCGCGGACTAGCGGGAGAAGGTACGCAGTATTTT. Its translation is CASSRGLAGEGTQYF.

The rearrangement uses TRBV27 and TRBJ2-1; 8 bases align to TRBD2. The CDR3 contains 13 residues. Germline V lookup: CDR1 MNHEY, CDR2 SMNVEV (reference sequence). V shed 7 bases and J 10 bases; nucleotides not matched to a gene: 9. The CDR3 DNA sequence: TGTGCCAGCACTTCCCTCGGGAGGGGCGAGCAGTTCTTC. Its translation is CASTSLGRGEQFF.

The chain carries TRBV28 and TRBJ2-7, with no clear D. Germline CDR1 and CDR2: MDHEN and SYDVKM. With 2 bases removed from V and 7 bases from J, the gap between germline ends came to 21 bases. CDR3 size: 16 residues. In nucleotides, the CDR3 is TGTGCCAGCAGTTTAAAAGGAGTTAACACCCGTACTGAGCAGTACTTC. Protein: CASSLKGVNTRTEQYF.

The chain joins TRBV19 to TRBJ1-5; D possibly corresponds to TRBD1 (6 bases). The V and J ends lost 4 bases and 7 bases respectively, with 11 bases between them. Germline V gene lookup returns CDR1 LNHDA and CDR2 SQIVND (reference sequence). The CDR3 is 13 residues long. The CDR3 protein is CASSTNRAQPQHF. CDR3 nucleotide sequence: TGTGCCAGTAGTACTAACAGGGCCCAGCCCCAGCATTTT.